Listed below are T cell receptor beta chains from one sample, sequenced in a study of cytomegalovirus exposure and HLA in healthy donors. Produced via immunoSEQ multiplex PCR; TCRdb's table is partial and in-frame only. This sample carries roughly 100,000 clones, roughly 83% of them seen once, and the ten largest clones take about 3.6%. Sequenced sample: PBMCs. The receptors were gathered from a male donor in good health and CMV-seropositive. Each CDR3 is given with its conserved first and last residue. A D gene is named only where the DNA matches it firmly. Expanded clones get a size class; other rows say once, few or many, or leave the size out.

.	TRBV29-1	.	TRBJ2-5	CSVEPPVQRETQYF	TGCAGCGTTGAGCCCCCAGTGCAGCGGGAGACCCAGTACTTC
TRBD1	TRBV9	.	TRBJ1-2	CASERQGANYGYTF	TGTGCCAGCGAGAGACAGGGGGCTAACTATGGCTACACCTTC
TRBD1	TRBV13	once	TRBJ2-7	CASSSMTGGHILFHEQYF	TGTGCCAGCAGCTCGATGACAGGGGGCCATATCCTCTTCCACGAGCAGTACTTC
.	TRBV10-3	few	TRBJ1-2	CAITADNYGYTF	TGTGCCATCACGGCGGATAACTATGGCTACACCTTC
.	TRBV4-1	once	TRBJ1-1	CASSQERNTEAFF	TGCGCCAGCAGCCAAGAGCGGAACACTGAAGCTTTCTTT
.	TRBV6-1	.	TRBJ2-2	CASGLAVGELFF	TGTGCCAGCGGTCTTGCGGTCGGGGAGCTGTTTTTT
TRBD1	TRBV30	.	TRBJ1-4	CAWNQKGTGVVRSEKLFF	TGTGCCTGGAACCAAAAAGGGACAGGGGTTGTTCGAAGCGAAAAACTGTTTTTT
.	TRBV11-2	.	TRBJ1-1	CASSPLQGGGGTEAFF	TGTGCCAGCAGCCCCTTACAGGGTGGTGGAGGCACTGAAGCTTTCTTT
.	TRBV14	.	TRBJ2-1	CASSQVRGGDNEQFF	TGTGCCAGCAGCCAAGTAAGGGGGGGGGACAATGAGCAGTTCTTC
TRBD2	TRBV7-3	.	TRBJ2-1	CASSSSSGGRNEQFF	TGTGCCAGCAGCTCCTCTAGCGGGGGGCGCAATGAGCAGTTCTTC
.	TRBV7-7	.	TRBJ2-5	CASSWTTSVGETQYF	TGTGCTAGCAGCTGGACTACGTCGGTGGGCGAGACCCAGTACTTC
.	TRBV27	.	TRBJ1-1	CASSLQGGVNTEAFF	TGTGCCAGCAGTTTACAGGGAGGGGTGAACACTGAAGCTTTCTTT
.	TRBV5-1	.	TRBJ1-3	CASSLQFSGNTIYF	TGCGCCAGCAGCTTGCAATTCTCTGGAAACACCATATATTTT
.	TRBV7-8	.	TRBJ2-7	CASSSGISYEQYF	TGTGCCAGCAGTTCCGGGATCTCCTACGAGCAGTACTTC
.	TRBV7-2	.	TRBJ1-5	CASSPGLVQPQHF	TGTGCCAGCAGCCCCGGTTTGGTTCAGCCCCAGCATTTT
.	TRBV4-2	.	TRBJ2-7	CASSQDPLSSYEQYF	TGTGCCAGCAGCCAAGACCCCCTCAGCTCCTACGAGCAGTACTTC
TRBD1	TRBV4-2	.	TRBJ1-2	CASSQVMGTATNYGYTF	TGTGCCAGCAGCCAAGTCATGGGGACAGCGACAAACTATGGCTACACCTTC
TRBD2	TRBV6-1	.	TRBJ2-7	CASRLAGTYEQYF	TGTGCCAGCAGACTAGCGGGCACCTACGAGCAGTACTTC